This T cell receptor (beta chain) was captured by sequencing in a study of blood T cell repertoires in COVID-19. At the level of the study: COVID-19 samples collected from the United States, Italy and Spain covered acute and convalescent phases. The cDNA or gDNA used as material had been derived from T cells, B-cell-depleted T cells, or PBMCs.

There are 12 residues in the CDR3. Looked up from germline, CDR1 is MNHEY and CDR2 is SVGAGI. V lost 6 bases and J lost 8, with 13 bases in between. The data were produced by immunoSEQ multiplex PCR, yet TCRdb's version contains in-frame clones alone and is incomplete. In the table there are 30,000 to 40,000 clones, more than 75% of which are singletons. The sample consisted of peripheral blood. The sequence was obtained from a human donor in a cohort sampled during active COVID-19. The chain recombines TRBV6-5 with TRBJ1-2; D is ambiguous. The CDR3 DNA is TGTGCCAGCAGAGACCCGACGAGGGGCTACACCTTC. Its translation: CASRDPTRGYTF.